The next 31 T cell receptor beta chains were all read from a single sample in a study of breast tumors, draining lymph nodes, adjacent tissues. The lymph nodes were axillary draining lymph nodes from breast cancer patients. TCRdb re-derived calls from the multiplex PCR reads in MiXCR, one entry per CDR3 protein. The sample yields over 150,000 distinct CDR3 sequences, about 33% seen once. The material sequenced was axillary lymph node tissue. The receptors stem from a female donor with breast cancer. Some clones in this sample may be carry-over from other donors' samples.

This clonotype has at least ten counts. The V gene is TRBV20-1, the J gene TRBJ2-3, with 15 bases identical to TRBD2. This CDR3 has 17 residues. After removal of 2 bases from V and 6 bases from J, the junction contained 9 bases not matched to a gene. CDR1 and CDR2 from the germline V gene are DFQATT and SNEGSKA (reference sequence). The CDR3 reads CSARRTSGGVVADTQYF. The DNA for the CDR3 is TGCAGTGCTAGACGGACTAGCGGGGGGGTGGTGGCGGATACGCAGTATTTT.

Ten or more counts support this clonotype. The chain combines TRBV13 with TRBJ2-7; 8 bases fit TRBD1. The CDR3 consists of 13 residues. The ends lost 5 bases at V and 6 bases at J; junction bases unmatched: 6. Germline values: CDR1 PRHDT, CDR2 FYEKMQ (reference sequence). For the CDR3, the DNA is TGTGCCAGCAGCCCGGACAGGGTAGTCGAGCAGTACTTC. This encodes CASSPDRVVEQYF.

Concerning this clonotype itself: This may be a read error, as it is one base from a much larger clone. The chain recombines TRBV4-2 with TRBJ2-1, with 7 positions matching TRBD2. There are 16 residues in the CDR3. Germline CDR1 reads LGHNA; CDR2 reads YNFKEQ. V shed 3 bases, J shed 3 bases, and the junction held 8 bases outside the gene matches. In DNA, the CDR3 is TGTGCCAGCAGCCATGATTACGGACTAGGCTACAATGAGCAGTTCTTC. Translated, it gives CASSHDYGLGYNEQFF.

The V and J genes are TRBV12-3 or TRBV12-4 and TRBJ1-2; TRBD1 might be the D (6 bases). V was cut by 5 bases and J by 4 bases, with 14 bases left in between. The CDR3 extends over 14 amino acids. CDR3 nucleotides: TGTGCCAGCAGTAACGCACAGGGTCTCTATGGCTACACCTTC. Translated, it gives CASSNAQGLYGYTF.

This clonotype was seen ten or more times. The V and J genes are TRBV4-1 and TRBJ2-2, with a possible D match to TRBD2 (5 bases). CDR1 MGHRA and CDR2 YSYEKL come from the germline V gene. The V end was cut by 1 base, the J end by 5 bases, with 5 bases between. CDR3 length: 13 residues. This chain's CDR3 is CASSQVATGELFF. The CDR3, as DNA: TGCGCCAGCAGCCAAGTAGCGACCGGGGAGCTGTTTTTT.

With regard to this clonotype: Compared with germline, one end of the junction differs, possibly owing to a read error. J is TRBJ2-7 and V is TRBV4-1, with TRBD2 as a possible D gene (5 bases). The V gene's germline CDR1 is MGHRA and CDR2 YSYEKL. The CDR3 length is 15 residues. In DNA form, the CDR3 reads TGCGCCAGCAGCCAAGAAGCACGAACCGACTACGAGCGGTACTTC. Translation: CASSQEARTDYERYF.

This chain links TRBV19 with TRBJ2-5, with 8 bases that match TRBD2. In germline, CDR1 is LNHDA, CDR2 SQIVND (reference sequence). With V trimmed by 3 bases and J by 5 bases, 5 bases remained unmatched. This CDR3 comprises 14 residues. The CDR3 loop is CASSIGLAYETQYF. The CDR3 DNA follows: TGTGCCAGTAGTATCGGACTAGCTTACGAGACCCAGTACTTC. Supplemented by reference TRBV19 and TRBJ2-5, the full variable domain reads DGGITQSPKYLFRKEGQNVTLSCEQNLNHDAMYWYRQDPGQGLRLIYYSQIVNDFQKGDIAEGYSVSREKKESFPLTVTSAQKNPTAFYLCASSIGLAYETQYFGPGTRLLVL.

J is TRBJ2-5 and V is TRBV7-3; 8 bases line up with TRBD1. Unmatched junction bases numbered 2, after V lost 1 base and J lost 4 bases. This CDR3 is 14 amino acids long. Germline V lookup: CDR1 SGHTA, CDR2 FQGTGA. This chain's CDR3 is CASSLIGQGETQYF. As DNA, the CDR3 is TGTGCCAGCAGCTTAATTGGACAGGGAGAGACCCAGTACTTC.

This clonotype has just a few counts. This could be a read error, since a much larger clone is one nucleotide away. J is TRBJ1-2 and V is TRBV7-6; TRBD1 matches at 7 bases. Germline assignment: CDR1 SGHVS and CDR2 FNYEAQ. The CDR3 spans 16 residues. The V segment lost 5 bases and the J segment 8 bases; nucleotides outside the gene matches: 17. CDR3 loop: CASSPIQGGMGEGYTF. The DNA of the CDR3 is TGTGCCAGCAGCCCTATCCAGGGGGGTATGGGAGAGGGCTACACCTTC.

The CDR3 sequence is CASGNQETQYF. The CDR3 DNA is TGTGCCAGCGGGAACCAAGAGACCCAGTACTTC. The chain links TRBV25-1 to TRBJ2-5, with no clear D. The germline V gene encodes CDR1 MGHDK and CDR2 SYGVNS. The CDR3 is 11 amino acids. Trimming left V 8 bases short and J 0 bases short, with 4 bases between.

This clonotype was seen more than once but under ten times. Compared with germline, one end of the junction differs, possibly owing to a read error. The CDR3 is CASSLWNGIYNEQLF. The CDR3 DNA sequence: TGTGCCAGCAGCTTATGGAACGGAATATACAATGAGCAGCTCTTC. The rearrangement links TRBV7-9 to TRBJ2-1; no clear D gene. CDR1 SEHNR and CDR2 FQNEAQ come from the germline V gene (reference sequence). This CDR3 is 15 amino acids long.

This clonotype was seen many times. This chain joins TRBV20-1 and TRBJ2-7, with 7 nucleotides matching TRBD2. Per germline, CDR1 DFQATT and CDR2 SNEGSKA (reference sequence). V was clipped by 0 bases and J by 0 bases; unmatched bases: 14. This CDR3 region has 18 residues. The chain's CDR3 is CSARELASGGINSYEQYF. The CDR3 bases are TGCAGTGCTAGAGAGCTCGCTAGCGGAGGGATTAACTCCTACGAGCAGTACTTC.

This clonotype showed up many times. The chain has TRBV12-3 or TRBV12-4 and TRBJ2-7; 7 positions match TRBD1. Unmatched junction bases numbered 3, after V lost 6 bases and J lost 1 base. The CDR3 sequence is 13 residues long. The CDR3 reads CASRGTVSYEQYF. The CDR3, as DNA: TGTGCCAGCAGAGGGACAGTTTCCTACGAGCAGTACTTC.

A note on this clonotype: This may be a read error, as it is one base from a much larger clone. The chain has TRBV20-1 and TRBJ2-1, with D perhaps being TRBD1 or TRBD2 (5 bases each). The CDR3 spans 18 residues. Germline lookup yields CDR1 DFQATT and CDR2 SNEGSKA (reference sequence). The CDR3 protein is CSARDSGRWARSYNKQFF. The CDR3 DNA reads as TGCAGTGCTAGAGATTCGGGGCGATGGGCCCGCTCCTACAATAAGCAGTTCTTC.

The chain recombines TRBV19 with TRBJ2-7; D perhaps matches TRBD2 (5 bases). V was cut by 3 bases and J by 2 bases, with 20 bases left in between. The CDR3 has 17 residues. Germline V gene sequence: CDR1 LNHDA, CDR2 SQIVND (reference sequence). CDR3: CASSISGLTYGTYEQYF. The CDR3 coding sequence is TGTGCCAGTAGTATCTCCGGACTGACTTATGGGACCTACGAGCAGTACTTC.

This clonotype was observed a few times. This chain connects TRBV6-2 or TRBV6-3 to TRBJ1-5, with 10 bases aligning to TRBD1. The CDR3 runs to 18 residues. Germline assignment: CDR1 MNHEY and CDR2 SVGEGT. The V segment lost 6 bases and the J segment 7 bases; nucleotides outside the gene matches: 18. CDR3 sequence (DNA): TGTGCCAGCAGCTACCTTCCGGGACAGGGGCGACTGTGGCAGCCCCAGCATTTT. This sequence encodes CASSYLPGQGRLWQPQHF.

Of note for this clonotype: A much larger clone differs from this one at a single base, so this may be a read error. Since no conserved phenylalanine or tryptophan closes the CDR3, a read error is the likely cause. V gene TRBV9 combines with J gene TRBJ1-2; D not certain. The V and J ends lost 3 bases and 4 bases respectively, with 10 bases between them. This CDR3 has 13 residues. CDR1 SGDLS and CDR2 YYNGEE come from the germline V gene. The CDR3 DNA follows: TGTGCCAGCAGCGCAGACGGATTCTATGGCTACACCTCC. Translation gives CASSADGFYGYTS.

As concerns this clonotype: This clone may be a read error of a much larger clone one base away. The CDR3 sequence is CASGEGREYEQYF. The DNA for the CDR3 is TGTGCCAGCGGTGAAGGCCGAGAGTACGAGCAGTACTTC. The chain is built from TRBV6-5 and TRBJ2-7, with D unresolved. The germline CDR1 and CDR2 sequences are MNHEY and SVGAGI. Deletions cut 8 bases from V and 4 bases from J, with 15 bases between. The CDR3 extends over 13 amino acids.

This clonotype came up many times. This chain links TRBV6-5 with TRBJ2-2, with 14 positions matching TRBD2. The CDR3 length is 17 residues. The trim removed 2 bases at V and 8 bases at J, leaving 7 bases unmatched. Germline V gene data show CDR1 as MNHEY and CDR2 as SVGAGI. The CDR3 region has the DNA TGTGCCAGCAGTTACGGGACTAGCGGGAGAAGGGTGGGGGAGCTGTTTTTT. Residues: CASSYGTSGRRVGELFF.

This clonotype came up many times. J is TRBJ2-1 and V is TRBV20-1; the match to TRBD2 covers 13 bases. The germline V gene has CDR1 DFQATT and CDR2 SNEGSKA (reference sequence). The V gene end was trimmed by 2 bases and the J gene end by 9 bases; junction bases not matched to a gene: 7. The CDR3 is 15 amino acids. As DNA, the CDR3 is TGCAGTGCTAGATCCGGGACTAGCGGGATCCGTGAGCAGTTCTTC. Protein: CSARSGTSGIREQFF.

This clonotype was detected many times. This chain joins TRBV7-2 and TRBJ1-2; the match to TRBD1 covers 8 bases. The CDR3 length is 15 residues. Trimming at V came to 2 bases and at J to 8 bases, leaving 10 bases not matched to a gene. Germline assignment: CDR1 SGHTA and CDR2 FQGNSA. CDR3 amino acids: CASSLILAGGGGYTF. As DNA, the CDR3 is TGTGCCAGCAGCTTAATCTTGGCAGGGGGCGGGGGCTACACCTTC. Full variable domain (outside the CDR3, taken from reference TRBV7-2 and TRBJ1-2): GAGVSQSPSNKVTEKGKDVELRCDPISGHTALYWYRQSLGQGLEFLIYFQGNSAPDKSGLPSDRFSAERTGGSVSTLTIQRTQQEDSAVYLCASSLILAGGGGYTFGSGTRLTVV.

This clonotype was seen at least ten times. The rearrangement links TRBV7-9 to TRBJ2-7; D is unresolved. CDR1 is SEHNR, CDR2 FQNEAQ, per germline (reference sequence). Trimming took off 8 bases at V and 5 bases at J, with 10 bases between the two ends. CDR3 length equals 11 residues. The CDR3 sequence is CASFMGDEQYF. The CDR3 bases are TGTGCCAGCTTTATGGGCGACGAGCAGTACTTC.

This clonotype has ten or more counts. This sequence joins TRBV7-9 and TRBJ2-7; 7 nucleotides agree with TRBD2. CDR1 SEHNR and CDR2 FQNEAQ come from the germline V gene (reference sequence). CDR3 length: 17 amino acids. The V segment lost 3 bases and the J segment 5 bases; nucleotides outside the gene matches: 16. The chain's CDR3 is CASSFGPGGLPWDEQYF. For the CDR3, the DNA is TGTGCCAGCAGCTTTGGGCCGGGAGGCCTCCCGTGGGACGAGCAGTACTTC.

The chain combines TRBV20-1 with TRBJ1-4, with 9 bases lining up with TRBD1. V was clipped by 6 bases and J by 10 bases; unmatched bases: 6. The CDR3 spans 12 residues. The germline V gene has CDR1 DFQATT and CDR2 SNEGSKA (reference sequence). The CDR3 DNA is TGCAGTGCCCATCGACAGGGGGTAAAACTGTTTTTT. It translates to CSAHRQGVKLFF.

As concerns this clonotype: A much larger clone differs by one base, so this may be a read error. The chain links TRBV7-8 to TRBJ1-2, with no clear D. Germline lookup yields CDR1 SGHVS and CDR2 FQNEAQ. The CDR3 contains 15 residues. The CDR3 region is CASSLVLSAVYGYPF. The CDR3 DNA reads TGTGCCAGCAGCTTAGTATTGTCGGCAGTCTATGGCTACCCCTTC. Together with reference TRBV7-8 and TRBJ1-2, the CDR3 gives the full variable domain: GAGVSQSPRYKVAKRGQDVALRCDPISGHVSLFWYQQALGQGPEFLTYFQNEAQLDKSGLPSDRFFAERPEGSVSTLKIQRTQQEDSAVYLCASSLVLSAVYGYPFGSGTRLTVV.

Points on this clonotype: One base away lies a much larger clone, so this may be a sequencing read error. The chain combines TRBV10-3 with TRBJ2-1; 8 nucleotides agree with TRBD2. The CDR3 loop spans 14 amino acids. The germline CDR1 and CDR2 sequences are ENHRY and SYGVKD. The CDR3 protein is CATSAAGGNNEQFF. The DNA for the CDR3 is TGTGCCACCAGTGCTGCGGGGGGAAACAATGAGCAGTTCTTC.

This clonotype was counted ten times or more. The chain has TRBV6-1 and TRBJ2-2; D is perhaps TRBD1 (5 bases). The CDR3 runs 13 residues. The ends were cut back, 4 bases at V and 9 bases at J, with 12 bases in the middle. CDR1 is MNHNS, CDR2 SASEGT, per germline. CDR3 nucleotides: TGTGCCAGCAGTGGGGGCCCCTTCCGGGAGCTGTTTTTT. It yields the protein CASSGGPFRELFF.

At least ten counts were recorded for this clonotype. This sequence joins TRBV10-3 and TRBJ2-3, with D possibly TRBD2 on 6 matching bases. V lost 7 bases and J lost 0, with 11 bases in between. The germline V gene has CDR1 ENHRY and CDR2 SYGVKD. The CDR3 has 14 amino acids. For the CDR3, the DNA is TGTGCCATCAAAGGGGACTTTAGCACAGATACGCAGTATTTT. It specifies CAIKGDFSTDTQYF.

The DNA for the CDR3 is TGCAGCGTCTCCGGACAGGGCACTAATGAAAAACTGTTTTTT. This gives the protein CSVSGQGTNEKLFF. The V gene is TRBV29-1, the J gene TRBJ1-4; TRBD1 agrees at 8 bases. Germline V gene data show CDR1 as SQVTM and CDR2 as ANQGSEA. V was pared by 6 bases and J by 2 bases, with 5 bases of the junction left unmatched. CDR3 length: 14 amino acids.

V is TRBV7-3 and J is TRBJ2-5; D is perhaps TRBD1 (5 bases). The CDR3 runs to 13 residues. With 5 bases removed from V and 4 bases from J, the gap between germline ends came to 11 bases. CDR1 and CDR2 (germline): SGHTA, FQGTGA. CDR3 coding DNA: TGTGCCAGCAGCCTTAGTAGGGGAGAGACCCAGTACTTC. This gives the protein CASSLSRGETQYF.

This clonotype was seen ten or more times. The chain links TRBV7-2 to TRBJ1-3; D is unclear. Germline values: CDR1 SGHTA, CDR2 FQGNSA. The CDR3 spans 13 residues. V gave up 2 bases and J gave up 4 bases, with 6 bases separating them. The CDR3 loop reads CASSLSRGNTIYF. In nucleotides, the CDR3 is TGTGCCAGCAGCTTATCTCGGGGAAACACCATATATTTT.